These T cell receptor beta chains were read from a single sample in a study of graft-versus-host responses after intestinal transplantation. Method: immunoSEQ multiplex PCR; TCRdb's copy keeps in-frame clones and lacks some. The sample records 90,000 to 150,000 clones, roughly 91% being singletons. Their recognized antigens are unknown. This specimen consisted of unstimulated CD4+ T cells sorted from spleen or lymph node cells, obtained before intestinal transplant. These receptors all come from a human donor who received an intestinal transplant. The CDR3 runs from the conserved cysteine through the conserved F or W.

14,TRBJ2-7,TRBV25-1,CASSDPYSSYEQYF
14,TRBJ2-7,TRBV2,CASRPGQAVYEQYF
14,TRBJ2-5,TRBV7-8,CASSLADRVGTQYF
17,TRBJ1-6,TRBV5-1,CASSFALTSSYNSPLHF
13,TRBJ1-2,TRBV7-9,CASTQTGSYGYTF
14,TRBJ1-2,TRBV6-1,CASSEGTGDYGYTF
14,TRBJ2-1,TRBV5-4,CASSLDRDYNEQFF
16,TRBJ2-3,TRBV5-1,CASSLGGGLYTDTQYF
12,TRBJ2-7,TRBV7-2,CASRAGGHEQYF
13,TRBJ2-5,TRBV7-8,CASSPRYQETQYF
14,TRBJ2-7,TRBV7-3,CASSLVGRDYEQYF
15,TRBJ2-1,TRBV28,CASSLPGDSYNEQFF
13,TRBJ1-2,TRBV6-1,CASSEAPDYGYTF
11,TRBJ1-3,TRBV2,CASGSGSTIYF
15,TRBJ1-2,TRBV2,CASSEQGAALGGYTF
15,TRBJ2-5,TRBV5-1,CASSLGQGGIGTQYF
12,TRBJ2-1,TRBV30,CAWSFLLNEQFF
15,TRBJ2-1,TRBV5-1,CASSLEAGVDNEQFF
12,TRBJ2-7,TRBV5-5,CASSRAGRDKYF
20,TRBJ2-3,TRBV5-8,CASSSWTGYSSTGSTDTQYF
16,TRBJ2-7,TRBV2,CASSDVFEGATYEQYF
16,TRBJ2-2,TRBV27,CASSFRGRALTGELFF
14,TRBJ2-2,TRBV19,CASGDYPGTGELFF
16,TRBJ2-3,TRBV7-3,CASSLKLAGLTDTQYF
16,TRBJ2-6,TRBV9,CASSVGEQSGANVLTF
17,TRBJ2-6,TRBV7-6,CASSLGTGASGANVLTF
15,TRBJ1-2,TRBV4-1,CASSQDSHQDRGYTF
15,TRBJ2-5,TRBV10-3,CAISDMSSGKETQYF
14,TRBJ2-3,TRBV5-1,CASSSLYGTDTQYF
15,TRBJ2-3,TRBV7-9,CASSRTSGIMNTQYF
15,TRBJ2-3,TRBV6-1,CASSEAKGSTDTQYF
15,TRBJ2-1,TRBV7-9,CASSLPRAGGNEQFF
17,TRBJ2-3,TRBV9,CASSVGPSGRVTDTQYF
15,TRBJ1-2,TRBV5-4,CASSLAGTGVYGYTF
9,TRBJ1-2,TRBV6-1,CARANGYTF
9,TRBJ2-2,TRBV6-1,CSHTGELFF
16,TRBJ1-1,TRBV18,CASSLRPTGGDTEAFF
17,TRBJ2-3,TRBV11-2,CASSSGAGARGTDTQYF
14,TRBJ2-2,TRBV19,CASGHRTNTGELFF
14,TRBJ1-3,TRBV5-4,CASSLGGSGNTIYF
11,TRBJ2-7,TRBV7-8,CASSSYGEQYF
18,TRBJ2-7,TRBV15,CATSRVVCLGTSGTEQYF
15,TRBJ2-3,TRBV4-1,CASSQDPYSTDTQYF
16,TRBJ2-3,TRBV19,CATPPWRDRSTDTQYF
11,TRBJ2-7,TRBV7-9,CASSLYTEQYF
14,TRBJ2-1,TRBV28,CASSLIGSDNEQFF
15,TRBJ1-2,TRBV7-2,CASSFLQTGTGGYTF
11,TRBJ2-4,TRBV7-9,CASSLADIQYF
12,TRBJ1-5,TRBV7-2,CASSPGGQPQHF
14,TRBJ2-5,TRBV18,CASSPLTSQETQYF
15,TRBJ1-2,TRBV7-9,CASSSRGQHNYGYTF
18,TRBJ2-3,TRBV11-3,CASSLDRVSGRAGATQYF
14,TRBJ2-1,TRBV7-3,CASSLTPGQGEQFF